The sequence of this T cell receptor beta chain was determined in a study of OX40 agonist ivuxolimab in advanced cancers. Trimming took off 0 bases at V and 1 base at J, with 14 bases between the two ends. This CDR3 region has 17 residues. Germline lookup yields CDR1 SGHNT and CDR2 YENEEA. Clones were sequenced by immunoSEQ multiplex PCR, and TCRdb holds only the in-frame ones, with some missing. Of approximately 29,000 clones in the sample, roughly 84% were seen once. The chain recombines TRBV11-3 with TRBJ2-3; the D gene is possibly TRBD1 (5 bases). The TCR comes from an adult with an advanced solid tumor such as melanoma, head and neck, liver or kidney cancer. Sequencing used CD4+ or CD8+ T cells sorted from blood, obtained in a trial of the OX40 agonist ivuxolimab. CDR3 in amino acids: CASSLELGLLGTDTQYF. For the CDR3, the DNA is TGTGCCAGCAGCTTAGAACTGGGGCTATTGGGCACAGATACGCAGTATTTT.